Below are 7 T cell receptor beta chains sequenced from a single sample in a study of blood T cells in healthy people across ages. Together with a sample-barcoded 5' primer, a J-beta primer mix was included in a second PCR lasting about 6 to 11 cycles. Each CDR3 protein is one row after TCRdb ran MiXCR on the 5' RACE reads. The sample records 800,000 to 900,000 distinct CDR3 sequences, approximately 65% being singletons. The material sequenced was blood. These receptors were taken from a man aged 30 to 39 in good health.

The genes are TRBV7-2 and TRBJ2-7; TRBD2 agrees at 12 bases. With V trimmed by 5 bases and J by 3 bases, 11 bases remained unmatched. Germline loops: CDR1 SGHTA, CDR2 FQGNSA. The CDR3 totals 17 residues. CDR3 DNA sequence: TGTGCCAGCAGCCAGACTAGCGGGGGCTCCTTACTCTACGAGCAGTACTTC. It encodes CASSQTSGGSLLYEQYF.

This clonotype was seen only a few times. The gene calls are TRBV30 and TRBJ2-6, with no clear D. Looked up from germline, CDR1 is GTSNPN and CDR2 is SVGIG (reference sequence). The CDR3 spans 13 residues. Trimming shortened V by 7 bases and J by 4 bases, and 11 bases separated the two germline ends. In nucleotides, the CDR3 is TGTGCCTCATCAGCGACGGGGGCCAACGTCCTGACTTTC. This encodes CASSATGANVLTF.

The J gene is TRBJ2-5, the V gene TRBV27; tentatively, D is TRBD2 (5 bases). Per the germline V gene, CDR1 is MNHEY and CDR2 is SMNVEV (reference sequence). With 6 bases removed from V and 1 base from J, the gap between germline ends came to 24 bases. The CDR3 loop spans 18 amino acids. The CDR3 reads CASSPKPLRGLGQETQYF. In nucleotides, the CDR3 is TGTGCCAGCAGCCCTAAGCCACTCCGGGGTTTGGGCCAAGAGACCCAGTACTTC.

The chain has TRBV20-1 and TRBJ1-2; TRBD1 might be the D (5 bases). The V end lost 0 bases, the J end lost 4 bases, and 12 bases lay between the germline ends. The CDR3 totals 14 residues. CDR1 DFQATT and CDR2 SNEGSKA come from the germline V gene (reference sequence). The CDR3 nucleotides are TGCAGTGCTAGAGAGGGTAGGGGCCTCTATGGCTACACCTTC. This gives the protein CSAREGRGLYGYTF.

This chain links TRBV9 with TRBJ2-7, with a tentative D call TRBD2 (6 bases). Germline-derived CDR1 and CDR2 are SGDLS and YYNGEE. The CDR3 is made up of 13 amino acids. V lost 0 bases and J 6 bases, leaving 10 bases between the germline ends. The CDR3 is CASSVAEGGEQYF. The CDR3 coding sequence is TGTGCCAGCAGCGTAGCGGAGGGCGGCGAGCAGTACTTC.

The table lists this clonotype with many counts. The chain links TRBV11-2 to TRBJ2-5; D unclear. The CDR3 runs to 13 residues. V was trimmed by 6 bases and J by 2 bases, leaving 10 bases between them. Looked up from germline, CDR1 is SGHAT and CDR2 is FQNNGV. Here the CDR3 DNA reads TGTGCCAGCAGTAAGGCCTTTCAAGAGACCCAGTACTTC. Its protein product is CASSKAFQETQYF.

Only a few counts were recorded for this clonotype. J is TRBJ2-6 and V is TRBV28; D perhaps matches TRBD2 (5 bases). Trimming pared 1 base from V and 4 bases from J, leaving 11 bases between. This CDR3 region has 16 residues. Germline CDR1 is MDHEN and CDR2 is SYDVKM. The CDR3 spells CASSLFSGSGANVLTF. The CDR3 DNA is TGTGCCAGCAGTTTATTTTCGGGGTCCGGGGCCAACGTCCTGACTTTC. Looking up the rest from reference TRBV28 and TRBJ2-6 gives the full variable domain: DVKVTQSSRYLVKRTGEKVFLECVQDMDHENMFWYRQDPGLGLRLIYFSYDVKMKEKGDIPEGYSVSREKKERFSLILESASTNQTSMYLCASSLFSGSGANVLTFGAGSRLTVL.